One and the same sample provided the 7 T cell receptor beta chains below, sequenced in a study of CD4 T cell repertoires in COVID-19. The repertoire was sequenced with immunoSEQ multiplex PCR; TCRdb's copy has only in-frame clones and lacks some. The repertoire consists of 60,000 to 90,000 clones, with around four fifths occurring once and the leading ten covering about 0.61%. The sequenced sample was CD4+ T cells from peripheral blood, obtained after recovery from COVID-19. Every receptor here comes from a human donor who had COVID-19.

The J gene is TRBJ1-5, the V gene TRBV6-1; D call uncertain. CDR1 and CDR2 (germline): MNHNS, SASEGT. This CDR3 has 16 amino acids. Trimming cost V 0 bases and J 2 bases, with 11 bases left between them. CDR3 residues: CASSEAYKARNQPQHF. The CDR3, as DNA: TGTGCCAGCAGTGAAGCCTACAAGGCTCGCAATCAGCCCCAGCATTTT.

The count of this clone is one. The chain links TRBV25-1 to TRBJ1-1; D may be TRBD1 (5 bases). The CDR3 has 17 amino acids. The germline gives CDR1 MGHDK, CDR2 SYGVNS. Trimming shortened V by 3 bases and J by 4 bases, and 21 bases separated the two germline ends. The CDR3 protein is CASSETRGGRWGTEAFF. CDR3 nucleotide sequence: TGTGCCAGCAGTGAGACCCGCGGGGGTAGGTGGGGCACTGAAGCTTTCTTT.

The chain is built from TRBV25-1 and TRBJ1-6; maybe TRBD1 (5 bases). The ends were cut back, 3 bases at V and 7 bases at J, with 10 bases in the middle. The V gene's germline CDR1 is MGHDK and CDR2 SYGVNS. This CDR3 is 14 amino acids long. The CDR3: CASSDARTNSPLHF. In DNA form, the CDR3 reads TGTGCCAGCAGTGACGCCAGGACAAATTCACCCCTCCACTTT.

The chain couples TRBV3-1 (or the pseudogene TRBV3-2) to TRBJ2-3, with TRBD1 as a possible D gene (5 bases). Trimming cost V 3 bases and J 2 bases, with 27 bases left between them. CDR1 is LGHDT, CDR2 YNNKEL, per germline (reference sequence). CDR3 length: 20 amino acids. The CDR3 DNA reads as TGTGCCAGCAGCCACCTAGACAGCATTATAGCCCCTACCCTCACAGATACGCAGTATTTT. The encoded protein is CASSHLDSIIAPTLTDTQYF.

The genes are TRBV27 and TRBJ1-6, with 8 bases aligning to TRBD1. The CDR3 is 15 amino acids. Germline V gene data show CDR1 as MNHEY and CDR2 as SMNVEV (reference sequence). V was pared by 5 bases and J by 8 bases, with 8 bases of the junction left unmatched. This CDR3 reads CASSGDRGSYSPLHF. CDR3 nucleotide sequence: TGTGCCAGCAGTGGCGACAGGGGCTCTTATTCACCCCTCCACTTT.

This chain uses TRBV16 with TRBJ2-1; D gene ambiguous. The germline V and J ends were trimmed by 7 bases and 9 bases, with 13 bases remaining between them. The V gene's germline CDR1 is KGHSY and CDR2 FQNENV. The length of the CDR3 is 12 residues. CDR3 residues: CASTNAAGEQFF. CDR3 in DNA: TGTGCCAGCACCAACGCGGCTGGTGAGCAGTTCTTC.

The chain joins TRBV27 to TRBJ1-1; D perhaps matches TRBD1 (5 bases). The CDR3 totals 15 residues. V was trimmed by 5 bases and J by 0 bases, leaving 13 bases between them. Germline V CDR1 and CDR2: MNHEY, SMNVEV (reference sequence). CDR3: CASSTRGVMNTEAFF. The CDR3 DNA follows: TGTGCCAGCAGTACCCGGGGGGTTATGAACACTGAAGCTTTCTTT.